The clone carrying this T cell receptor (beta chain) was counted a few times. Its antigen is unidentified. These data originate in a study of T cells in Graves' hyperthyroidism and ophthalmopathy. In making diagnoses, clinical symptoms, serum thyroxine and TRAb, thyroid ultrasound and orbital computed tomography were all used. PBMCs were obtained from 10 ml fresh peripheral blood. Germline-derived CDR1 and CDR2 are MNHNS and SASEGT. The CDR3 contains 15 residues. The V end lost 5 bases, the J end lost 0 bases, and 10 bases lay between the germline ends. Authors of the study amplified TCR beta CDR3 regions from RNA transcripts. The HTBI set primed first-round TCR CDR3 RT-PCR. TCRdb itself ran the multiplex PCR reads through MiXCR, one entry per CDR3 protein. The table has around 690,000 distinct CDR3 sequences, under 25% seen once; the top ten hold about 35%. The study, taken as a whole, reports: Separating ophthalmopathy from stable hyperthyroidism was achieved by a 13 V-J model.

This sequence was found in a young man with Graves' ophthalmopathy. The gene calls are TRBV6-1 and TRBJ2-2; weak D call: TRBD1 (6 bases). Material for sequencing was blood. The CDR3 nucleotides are TGTGCCAGCAGTCACGGACAGTCGAACACCGGGGAGCTGTTTTTT. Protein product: CASSHGQSNTGELFF.